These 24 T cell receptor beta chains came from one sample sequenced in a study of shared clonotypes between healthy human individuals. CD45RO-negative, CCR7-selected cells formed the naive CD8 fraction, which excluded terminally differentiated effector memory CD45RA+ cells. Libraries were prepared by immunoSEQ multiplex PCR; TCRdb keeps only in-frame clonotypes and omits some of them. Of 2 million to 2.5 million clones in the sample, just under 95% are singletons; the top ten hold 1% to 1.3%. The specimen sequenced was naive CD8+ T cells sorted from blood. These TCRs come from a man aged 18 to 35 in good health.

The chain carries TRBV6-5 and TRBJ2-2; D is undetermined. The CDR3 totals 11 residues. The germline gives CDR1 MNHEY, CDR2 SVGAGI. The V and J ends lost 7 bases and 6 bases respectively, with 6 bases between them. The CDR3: CASTKSGELFF. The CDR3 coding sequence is TGTGCCAGCACTAAGTCCGGGGAGCTGTTTTTT.

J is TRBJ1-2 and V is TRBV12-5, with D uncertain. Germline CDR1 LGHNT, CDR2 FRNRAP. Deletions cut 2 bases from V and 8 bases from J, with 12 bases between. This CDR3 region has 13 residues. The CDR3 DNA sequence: TGTGCTAGTGGTTTGTATGGTCTGGGGGGCTACACCTTC. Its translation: CASGLYGLGGYTF.

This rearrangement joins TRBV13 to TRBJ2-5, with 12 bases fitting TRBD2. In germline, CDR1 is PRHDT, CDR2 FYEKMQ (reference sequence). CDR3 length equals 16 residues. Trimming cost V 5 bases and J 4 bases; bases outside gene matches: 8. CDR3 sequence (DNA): TGTGCCAGCAGCGCCCGACTAGCGGGAGATCGAGAGACCCAGTACTTC. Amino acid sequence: CASSARLAGDRETQYF.

Here the CDR3 reads CASSPQPPTGNTIYF. CDR3 bases: TGTGCCAGCAGCCCACAGCCGCCGACCGGAAACACCATATATTTT. This rearrangement joins TRBV7-9 to TRBJ1-3; D is unclear. Germline V gives CDR1 SEHNR, CDR2 FQNEAQ (reference sequence). V lost 5 bases to trimming and J lost 4 bases, with 15 bases between them. CDR3 length: 15 residues.

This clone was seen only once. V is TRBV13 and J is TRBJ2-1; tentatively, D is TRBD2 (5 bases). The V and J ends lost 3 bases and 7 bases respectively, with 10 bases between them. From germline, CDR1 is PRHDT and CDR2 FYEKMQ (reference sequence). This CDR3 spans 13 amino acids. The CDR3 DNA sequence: TGTGCCAGCAGCTTCCTAGCAATGAATGAGCAGTTCTTC. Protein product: CASSFLAMNEQFF.

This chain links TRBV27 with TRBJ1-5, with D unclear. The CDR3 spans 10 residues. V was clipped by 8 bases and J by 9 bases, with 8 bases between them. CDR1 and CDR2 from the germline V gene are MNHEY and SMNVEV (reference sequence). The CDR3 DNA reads TGTGCCAGCGGGGTCGGGCCCCAGCATTTT. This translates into CASGVGPQHF.

This CDR3 reads CASRTSGLTNEQFF. CDR3 sequence (DNA): TGTGCCAGCAGGACTAGCGGGCTAACCAATGAGCAGTTCTTC. V usage is TRBV6-5 and J usage is TRBJ2-1, with TRBD2 identical over 10 bases. The germline V gene has CDR1 MNHEY and CDR2 SVGAGI. The CDR3 consists of 14 residues. V was pared by 6 bases and J by 6 bases, with 5 bases of the junction left unmatched.

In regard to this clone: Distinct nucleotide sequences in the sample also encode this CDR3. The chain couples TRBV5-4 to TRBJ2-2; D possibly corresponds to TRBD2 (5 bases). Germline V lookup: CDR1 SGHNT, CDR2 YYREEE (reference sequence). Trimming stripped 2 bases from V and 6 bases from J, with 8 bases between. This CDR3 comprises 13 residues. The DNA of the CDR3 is TGTGCCAGCAGCTTTTGGGGAGCCGGGGAGCTGTTTTTT. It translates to CASSFWGAGELFF.

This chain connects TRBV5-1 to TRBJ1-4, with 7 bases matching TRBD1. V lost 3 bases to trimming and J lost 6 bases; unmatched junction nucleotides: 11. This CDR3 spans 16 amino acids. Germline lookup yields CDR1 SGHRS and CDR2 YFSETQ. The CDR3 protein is CASSSTPGTADEKLFF. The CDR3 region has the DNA TGCGCCAGCAGCTCCACCCCCGGGACAGCAGATGAAAAACTGTTTTTT. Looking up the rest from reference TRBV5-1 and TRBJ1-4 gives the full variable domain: KAGVTQTPRYLIKTRGQQVTLSCSPISGHRSVSWYQQTPGQGLQFLFEYFSETQRNKGNFPGRFSGRQFSNSRSEMNVSTLELGDSALYLCASSSTPGTADEKLFFGSGTQLSVL.

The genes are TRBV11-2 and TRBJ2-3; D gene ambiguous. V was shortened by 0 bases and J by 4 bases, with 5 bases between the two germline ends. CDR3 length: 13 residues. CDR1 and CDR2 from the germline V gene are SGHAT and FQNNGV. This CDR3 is CASSLDIADTQYF. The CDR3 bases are TGTGCCAGCAGCTTAGATATCGCAGATACGCAGTATTTT.

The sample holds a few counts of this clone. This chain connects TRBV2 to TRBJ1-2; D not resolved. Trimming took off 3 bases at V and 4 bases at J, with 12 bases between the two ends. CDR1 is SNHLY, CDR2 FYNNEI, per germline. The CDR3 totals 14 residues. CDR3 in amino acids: CASSDGPSSYGYTF. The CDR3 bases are TGTGCCAGCAGTGATGGCCCCTCCAGCTATGGCTACACCTTC.

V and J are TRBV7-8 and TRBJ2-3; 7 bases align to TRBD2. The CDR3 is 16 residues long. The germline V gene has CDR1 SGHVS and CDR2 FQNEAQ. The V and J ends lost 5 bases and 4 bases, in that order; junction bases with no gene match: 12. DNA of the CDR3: TGTGCCAGCAGCCACCTAGCGGTACGGGGGTCAGATACGCAGTATTTT. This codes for CASSHLAVRGSDTQYF.

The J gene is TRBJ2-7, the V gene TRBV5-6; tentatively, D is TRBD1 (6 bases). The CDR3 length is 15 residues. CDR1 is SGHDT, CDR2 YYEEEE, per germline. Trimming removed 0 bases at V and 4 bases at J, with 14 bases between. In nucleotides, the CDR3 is TGTGCCAGCAGCTTGGGGGCCAGGGGAGCGTACGAGCAGTACTTC. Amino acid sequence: CASSLGARGAYEQYF.

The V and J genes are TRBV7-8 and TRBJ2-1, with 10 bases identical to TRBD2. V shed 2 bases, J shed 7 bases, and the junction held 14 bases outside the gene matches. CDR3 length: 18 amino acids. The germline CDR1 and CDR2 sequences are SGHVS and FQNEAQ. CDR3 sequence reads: CASSLSLAGATTLNEQFF. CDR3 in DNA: TGTGCCAGCAGCTTAAGCCTAGCGGGAGCGACGACATTAAATGAGCAGTTCTTC.

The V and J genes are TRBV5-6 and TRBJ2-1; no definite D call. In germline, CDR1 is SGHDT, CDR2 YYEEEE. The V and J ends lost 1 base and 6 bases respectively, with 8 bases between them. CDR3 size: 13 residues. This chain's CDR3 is CASSLSASNEQFF. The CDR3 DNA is TGTGCCAGCAGCTTGTCAGCCTCCAATGAGCAGTTCTTC.

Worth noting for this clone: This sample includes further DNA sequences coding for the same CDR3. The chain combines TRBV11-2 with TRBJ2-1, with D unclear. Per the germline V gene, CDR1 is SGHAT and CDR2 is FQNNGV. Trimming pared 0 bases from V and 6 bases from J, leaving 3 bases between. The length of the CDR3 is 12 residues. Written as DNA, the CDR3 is TGTGCCAGCAGCTTAGATAGCAATGAGCAGTTCTTC. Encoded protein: CASSLDSNEQFF.

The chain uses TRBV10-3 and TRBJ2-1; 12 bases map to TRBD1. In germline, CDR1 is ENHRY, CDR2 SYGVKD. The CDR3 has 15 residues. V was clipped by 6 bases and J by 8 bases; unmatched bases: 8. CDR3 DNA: TGTGCCATCAGGCGGGACAGGGGGCTTTTCGATGAGCAGTTCTTC. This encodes CAIRRDRGLFDEQFF.

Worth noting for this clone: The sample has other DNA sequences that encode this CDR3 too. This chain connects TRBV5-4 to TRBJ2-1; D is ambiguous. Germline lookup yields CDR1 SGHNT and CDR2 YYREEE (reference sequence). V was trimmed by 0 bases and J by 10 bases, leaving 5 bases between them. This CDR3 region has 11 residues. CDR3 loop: CASSLELEQFF. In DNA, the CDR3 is TGTGCCAGCAGCTTGGAACTGGAGCAGTTCTTC.

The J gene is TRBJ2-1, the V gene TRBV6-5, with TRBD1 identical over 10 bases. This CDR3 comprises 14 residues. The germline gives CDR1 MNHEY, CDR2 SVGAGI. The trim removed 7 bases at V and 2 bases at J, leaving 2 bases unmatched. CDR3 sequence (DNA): TGTGCCAGCACCGGACAGGGGGCCTACAATGAGCAGTTCTTC. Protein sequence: CASTGQGAYNEQFF.

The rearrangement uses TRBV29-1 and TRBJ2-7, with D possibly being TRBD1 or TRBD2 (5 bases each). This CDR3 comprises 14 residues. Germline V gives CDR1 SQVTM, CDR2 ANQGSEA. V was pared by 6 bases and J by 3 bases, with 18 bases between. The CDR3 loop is CSVRDLGANYEQYF. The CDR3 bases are TGCAGCGTAAGAGACCTCGGGGCTAACTACGAGCAGTACTTC.

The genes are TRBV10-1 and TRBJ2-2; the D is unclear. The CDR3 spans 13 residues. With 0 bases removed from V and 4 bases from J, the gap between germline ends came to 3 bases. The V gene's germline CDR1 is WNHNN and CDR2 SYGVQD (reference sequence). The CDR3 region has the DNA TGCGCCAGCAGTGAGTCGTTCACCGGGGAGCTGTTTTTT. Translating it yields CASSESFTGELFF.

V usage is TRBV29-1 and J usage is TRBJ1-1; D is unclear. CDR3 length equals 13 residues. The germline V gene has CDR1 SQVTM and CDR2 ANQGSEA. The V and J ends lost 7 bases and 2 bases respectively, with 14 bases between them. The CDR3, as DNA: TGCAGCGCCGAAGACGGAGAAAACACTGAAGCTTTCTTT. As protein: CSAEDGENTEAFF.

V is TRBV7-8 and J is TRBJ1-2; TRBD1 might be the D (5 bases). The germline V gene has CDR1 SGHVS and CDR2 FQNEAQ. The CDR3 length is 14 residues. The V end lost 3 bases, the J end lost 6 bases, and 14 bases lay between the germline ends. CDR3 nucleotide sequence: TGTGCCAGCAGCTTCACAGAGGGACCCGATGGCTACACCTTC. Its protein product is CASSFTEGPDGYTF.

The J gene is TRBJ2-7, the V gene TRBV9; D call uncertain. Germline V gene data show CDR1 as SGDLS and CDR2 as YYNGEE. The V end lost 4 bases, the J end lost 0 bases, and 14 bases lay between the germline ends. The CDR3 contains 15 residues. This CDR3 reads CASSTQDGFSYEQYF. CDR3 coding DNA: TGTGCCAGCAGCACCCAGGACGGGTTCTCCTACGAGCAGTACTTC.